Reported below is one T cell receptor beta chain. The data were obtained in a study of blood T cell repertoires in COVID-19. Looking at the study overall: Both acute and convalescent COVID-19 samples were obtained from the United States, Italy and Spain. T cells, B-cell-depleted T cells, or PBMCs supplied cDNA or gDNA.

In the original analysis: It was from reference gene primer amplification that nucleated cell counts were estimated. Profiling relied on immunoSEQ multiplex PCR, and the TCRdb table lists in-frame clones only, not all of them. That table gives V, J and clone size, and the DNA gave D and trimming. The profile shows more than 100,000 clones, 84% of them singletons. Germline CDR1 is SGHRS and CDR2 is YFSETQ. Trimming took off 3 bases at V and 7 bases at J, with 13 bases between the two ends. The CDR3 is 13 residues long. The specimen sequenced was peripheral blood. The source of this sequence is a man aged 55 to 70 with acute or convalescent COVID-19. This chain joins TRBV5-1 and TRBJ1-1; D is perhaps TRBD1 (6 bases). CDR3 loop: CASSSDSPLEAFF. The CDR3 nucleotides read TGCGCCAGCAGCTCGGACAGCCCTCTTGAAGCTTTCTTT.